These T cell receptor beta chains were read from a single sample in a study of Graves' ophthalmopathy and Graves' hyperthyroidism. TCRdb fed the multiplex PCR reads into MiXCR, producing one record per CDR3 protein. Among hundreds of thousands of distinct CDR3 sequences listed, more than 20% were seen once. The sample comprised peripheral blood. Receptors were obtained from a woman between 18 and 29 years old with stable Graves' hyperthyroidism. Both conserved end residues are part of each CDR3. Fields, in order: J gene, clone size, CDR3 length, V gene, D gene, CDR3 DNA, CDR3 protein. The D gene is left open where the match is weak. Size values are once, few and many counts, or a class for expanded clones, and some rows have none.

TRBJ2-7 | many | 16 | TRBV5-1 | TRBD2 | TGCGCCAGCAGCTACATACTAGCGGGAGGACCCTACGAGCAGTACTTC | CASSYILAGGPYEQYF
TRBJ2-6 | NA | 15 | TRBV19 | NA | TGTGCCAGTAAGGCAGACCCCTCTGGGGCCAACGTCCTGACTTTC | CASKADPSGANVLTF
TRBJ2-3 | many | 13 | TRBV3-1 | NA | TGTGCCAGCAGCCAAACGGGGACAGATACGCAGTATTTT | CASSQTGTDTQYF
TRBJ1-6 | many | 14 | TRBV12-3/TRBV12-4 | TRBD1 | TGTGCCAGCACCCGGACAGGGGACGTCTCACCCCTCCACTTT | CASTRTGDVSPLHF
TRBJ2-7 | many | 15 | TRBV20-1 | NA | TGCAGTGCTAGAGGGGGGGCAGGATTCTCCTACGAGCAGTACTTC | CSARGGAGFSYEQYF
TRBJ2-7 | many | 17 | TRBV6-5 | NA | TGTGCCAGCAGTTACTCGGCGGGTGGAGGGAGACCTCCGGAGCAGTACTTC | CASSYSAGGGRPPEQYF
TRBJ1-5 | many | 16 | TRBV6-5 | NA | TGTGCCAGCAGTTACTCGAGCCGTAGACAGCGCCAGCCCCAGCATTTT | CASSYSSRRQRQPQHF
TRBJ1-2 | NA | 14 | TRBV19 | NA | TGTGCCAGTAGTATGGGCAGGGTTGGATATGGCTACACCTTC | CASSMGRVGYGYTF
TRBJ1-2 | NA | 16 | TRBV3-1 | NA | TGTGCCAGCAGCCAGAGGCTTACAGGGTTTCACTATGGCTACACCTTC | CASSQRLTGFHYGYTF
TRBJ2-7 | many | 17 | TRBV11-2 | TRBD2 | TGTGCCAGCAGCTTAGATAGGGCTAGCGGGGTATCCTACGAGCAGTACTTC | CASSLDRASGVSYEQYF
TRBJ2-7 | NA | 15 | TRBV13 | NA | TGTGCCAGCAGCTTAGGGTTTTCTCAGCTATACGAGCAGTACTTC | CASSLGFSQLYEQYF
TRBJ2-7 | many | 14 | TRBV25-1 | TRBD2 | TGTGCCAGCAGTGCCGGGACTAGTAAATACGAGCAGTACTTC | CASSAGTSKYEQYF
TRBJ2-7 | many | 14 | TRBV7-8 | NA | TGTGCCAGCTCCAAGGGTCGTAGCTCCTACGAGCAGTACTTC | CASSKGRSSYEQYF
TRBJ2-3 | many | 16 | TRBV5-1 | NA | TGCGCCAGCAGCTCAGGGACCCTAAATGGCACAGATACGCAGTATTTT | CASSSGTLNGTDTQYF
TRBJ2-7 | many | 16 | TRBV6-2/TRBV6-3 | TRBD2 | TGTGCCAGCAGTTACCTGTTAAGCGGGAGCTCCTACGAGCAGTACTTC | CASSYLLSGSSYEQYF
TRBJ1-5 | NA | 13 | TRBV6-2/TRBV6-3 | NA | TGTGCCAGCAGTTGGGACCGGCATCAGCCCCAGCATTTT | CASSWDRHQPQHF
TRBJ2-2 | many | 14 | TRBV30 | TRBD1 | TGTGCCTGGGGACAGGGGAAGAGGACCGGGGAGCTGTTTTTT | CAWGQGKRTGELFF
TRBJ2-5 | few | 16 | TRBV12-3/TRBV12-4 | TRBD2 | TGTGCCAGCAGCCGCCGCACTAGCGGATTCCAAGAGACCCAGTACTTC | CASSRRTSGFQETQYF
TRBJ2-5 | many | 17 | TRBV5-1 | NA | TGCGCCAGCACCTCGGAGGACTACCCCAAAACACAAGAGACCCAGTACTTC | CASTSEDYPKTQETQYF
TRBJ2-7 | many | 14 | TRBV18 | TRBD1 | TGTGCCAGCTTAGCGGACAGGGACTCCTACGAGCAGTACTTC | CASLADRDSYEQYF
TRBJ2-5 | few | 15 | TRBV4-3 | TRBD1 | TGCGCCAGCAGCCAAGCAGCGGACAGGGGAGAGACCCAGTACTTC | CASSQAADRGETQYF
TRBJ2-7 | many | 14 | TRBV5-1 | NA | TGCGCCAGCAGTGTTGGGGCCGCCACCTACGAGCAGTACTTC | CASSVGAATYEQYF
TRBJ2-5 | many | 15 | TRBV5-1 | TRBD2 | TGCGCCAGCAGCTTTGACGGGGGGGACGGGGAGACCCAGTACTTC | CASSFDGGDGETQYF
TRBJ2-7 | many | 13 | TRBV6-2/TRBV6-3 | TRBD1 | TGTGCCAGCAAACCGACAGGGAGCTACGAGCAGTACTTC | CASKPTGSYEQYF
TRBJ2-7 | many | 17 | TRBV5-1 | TRBD2 | TGCGCCAGCAGCGTGACTAGCGGGAGGCCTCCCTCCTACGAGCAGTACTTC | CASSVTSGRPPSYEQYF
TRBJ2-5 | many | 17 | TRBV6-5 | NA | TGTGCCAGCAGTTACTCAGGAGGAGGGGGCGAAGAAGAGACCCAGTACTTC | CASSYSGGGGEEETQYF
TRBJ2-7 | many | 14 | TRBV20-1 | TRBD2 | TGCAGTGCCCAAGGACTAGCGGGATCCTACGAGCAGTACTTC | CSAQGLAGSYEQYF
TRBJ2-7 | many | 11 | TRBV20-1 | NA | TGCAGTGCTAGGGAAAGAGGCGAGCAGTACTTC | CSARERGEQYF
TRBJ2-7 | many | 14 | TRBV9 | NA | TGTGCCAGCAGCGTAACGGGGATCTCCTACGAGCAGTACTTC | CASSVTGISYEQYF
TRBJ2-5 | many | 14 | TRBV19 | TRBD1 | TGTGCCAGTAGTATGGGACAGCGCATAGAGACCCAGTACTTC | CASSMGQRIETQYF
TRBJ1-5 | many | 14 | TRBV20-1 | NA | TGCAGTGCTATTAACAGGGAATTGTGGCAGCCCCAGCATTTT | CSAINRELWQPQHF
TRBJ1-2 | NA | 15 | TRBV20-1 | TRBD1 | TGCAGTGCTAGAGATGCGACAGGGAGCCCCTATGGCTACACCTTC | CSARDATGSPYGYTF
TRBJ2-2 | many | 13 | TRBV6-2/TRBV6-3 | NA | TGTGCCAGCAGTTACTCGACCGGTGGGGAGCTGTTTTTT | CASSYSTGGELFF
TRBJ2-7 | many | 14 | TRBV20-1 | TRBD2 | TGCAGTGCTCCAAAGGGACTAGCGGGGTCCGAGCAGTACTTC | CSAPKGLAGSEQYF
TRBJ1-1 | many | 13 | TRBV24-1 | NA | TGTGCCACCAGTGATCTGACAGGATTTGAAGCTTTCTTT | CATSDLTGFEAFF
TRBJ2-7 | NA | 13 | TRBV28 | NA | TGTGCCAGCAGTTGGACCGACTCCTACGAGCAGTACTTC | CASSWTDSYEQYF
TRBJ1-1 | few | 14 | TRBV9 | TRBD1 | TGTGCCAGCAGCGCGCAGGGGGTAGGCGCTGAAGCTTTCTTT | CASSAQGVGAEAFF
TRBJ2-2 | NA | 18 | TRBV9 | NA | TGTGCCAGCAGCAGACGGTGGGCCCCGGGCGTGGACACCGGGGAGCTGTTTTTT | CASSRRWAPGVDTGELFF
TRBJ2-7 | many | 15 | TRBV20-1 | TRBD2 | TGCAGTGCTAGGGGACTAGCGGGAGGTGGCTACGAGCAGTACTTC | CSARGLAGGGYEQYF
TRBJ2-7 | many | 13 | TRBV19 | TRBD2 | TGTGCCAGTAGCCTGGGACTAGCGGAAGAGCAGTACTTC | CASSLGLAEEQYF
TRBJ2-7 | NA | 15 | TRBV6-5 | TRBD1 | TGTGCCAGCAGTTACGGACAGGAACCTACCTACGAGCAGTACTTC | CASSYGQEPTYEQYF
TRBJ2-2 | few | 17 | TRBV9 | TRBD2 | TGTGCCAGCAGCGCACGGACTAGCGGGAGAGGGACCGGGGAGCTGTTTTTT | CASSARTSGRGTGELFF
TRBJ2-5 | NA | 15 | TRBV12-3/TRBV12-4 | TRBD1 | TGTGCCAGCAGTTTGAACAGGGGAATGTGGGAGACCCAGTACTTC | CASSLNRGMWETQYF
TRBJ1-3 | many | 14 | TRBV6-5 | NA | TGTGCCAGCAGTTATGGGGCTTGGGCGAACACCATATATTTT | CASSYGAWANTIYF
TRBJ2-2 | many | 16 | TRBV20-1 | TRBD2 | TGCAGTGCTCCAGGACTAGCGGGGACCGGGACCGGGGAGCTGTTTTTT | CSAPGLAGTGTGELFF
TRBJ1-1 | once | 15 | TRBV11-2 | NA | TGTGCCAGCAGCTCCGGTCAGTGGACCTACACTGAAGCTTTCTTT | CASSSGQWTYTEAFF